This record looks at one TCR beta chain sequence and its context. The target antigen is unknown. Clones were read by immunoSEQ multiplex PCR, and TCRdb kept only the in-frame ones, dropping some. The repertoire holds about 120,000 clones, approximately 86% seen once, with roughly 3.1% in the top ten. The germline V gene encodes CDR1 MDHEN and CDR2 SYDVKM. The V end lost 10 bases, the J end lost 8 bases, and 20 bases lay between the germline ends. This CDR3 has 14 residues. Analyses pooled second doses at about 4 or about 12 weeks. The sample is drawn from a study of T cell responses to AZD1222 COVID-19 vaccine. Study-wide points: Clonal diversity may have been underestimated in mostly white British donors. All repertoire sampling was performed exclusively after the peak T cell response. AZD1222 recipients seropositive at baseline numbered only 5 to 7.

The material sequenced was peripheral blood, taken 28 days after the second AZD1222 dose. The gene calls are TRBV28 and TRBJ1-4, with TRBD1 as a possible D gene (5 bases). This receptor was taken from an adult who received the AZD1222 COVID-19 vaccine. The CDR3 is CATASRDFGEKLFF. As DNA, the CDR3 is TGTGCCACTGCGTCACGGGACTTCGGCGAAAAACTGTTTTTT. Full variable domain (missing parts from reference TRBV28 and TRBJ1-4): DVKVTQSSRYLVKRTGEKVFLECVQDMDHENMFWYRQDPGLGLRLIYFSYDVKMKEKGDIPEGYSVSREKKERFSLILESASTNQTSMYLCATASRDFGEKLFFGSGTQLSVL.